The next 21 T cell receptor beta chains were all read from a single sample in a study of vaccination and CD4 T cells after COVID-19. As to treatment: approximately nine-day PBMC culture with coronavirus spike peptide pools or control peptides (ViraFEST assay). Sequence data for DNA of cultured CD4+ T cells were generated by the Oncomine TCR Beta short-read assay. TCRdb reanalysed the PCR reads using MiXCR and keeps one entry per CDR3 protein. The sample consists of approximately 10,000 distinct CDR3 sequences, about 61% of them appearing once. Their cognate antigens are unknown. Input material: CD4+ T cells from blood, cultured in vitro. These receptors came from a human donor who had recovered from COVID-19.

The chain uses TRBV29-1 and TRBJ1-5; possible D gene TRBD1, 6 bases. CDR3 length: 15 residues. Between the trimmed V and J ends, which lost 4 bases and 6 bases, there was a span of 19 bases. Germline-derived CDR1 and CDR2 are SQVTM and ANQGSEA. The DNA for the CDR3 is TGCAGCGTTGGAATCGGTGGGGGGCTTGGTCAGCCCCAGCATTTT. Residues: CSVGIGGGLGQPQHF.

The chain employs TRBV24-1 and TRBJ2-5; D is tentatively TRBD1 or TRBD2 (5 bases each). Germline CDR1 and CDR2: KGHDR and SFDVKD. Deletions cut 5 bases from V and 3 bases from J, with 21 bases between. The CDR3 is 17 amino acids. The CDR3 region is CATSVRSIVGDEETQYF. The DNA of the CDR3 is TGTGCCACCAGTGTCCGGTCTATCGTGGGGGACGAAGAGACCCAGTACTTC.

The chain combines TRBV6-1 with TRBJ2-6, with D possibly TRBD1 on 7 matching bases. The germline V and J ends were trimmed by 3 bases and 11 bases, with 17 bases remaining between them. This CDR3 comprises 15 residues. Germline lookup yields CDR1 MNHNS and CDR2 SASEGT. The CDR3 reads CASSDRGRDRDVLTF. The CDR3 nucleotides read TGTGCCAGCAGTGATAGGGGGCGGGATAGGGACGTCCTGACTTTC.

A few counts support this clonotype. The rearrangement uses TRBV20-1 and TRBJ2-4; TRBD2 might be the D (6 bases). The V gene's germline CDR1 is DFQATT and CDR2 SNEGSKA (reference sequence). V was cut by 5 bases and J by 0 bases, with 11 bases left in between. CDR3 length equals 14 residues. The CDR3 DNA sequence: TGCAGTGCTGATAGCGGCCTAGCCAAAAACATTCAGTACTTC. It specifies CSADSGLAKNIQYF.

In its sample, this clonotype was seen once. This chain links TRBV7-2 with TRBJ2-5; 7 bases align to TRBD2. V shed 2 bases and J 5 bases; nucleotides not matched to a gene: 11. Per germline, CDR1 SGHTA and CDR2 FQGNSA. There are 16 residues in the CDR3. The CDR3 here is CASSLMGSPGRETQYF. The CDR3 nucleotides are TGTGCCAGCAGCTTAATGGGCTCTCCCGGGAGGGAGACCCAGTACTTC.

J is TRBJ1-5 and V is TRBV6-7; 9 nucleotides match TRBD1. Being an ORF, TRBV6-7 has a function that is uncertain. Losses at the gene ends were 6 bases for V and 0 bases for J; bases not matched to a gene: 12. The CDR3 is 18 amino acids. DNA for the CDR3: TGTGCCAGCAGAGCAACTCCGGGACAGGGTGTTAGCAATCAGCCCCAGCATTTT. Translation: CASRATPGQGVSNQPQHF.

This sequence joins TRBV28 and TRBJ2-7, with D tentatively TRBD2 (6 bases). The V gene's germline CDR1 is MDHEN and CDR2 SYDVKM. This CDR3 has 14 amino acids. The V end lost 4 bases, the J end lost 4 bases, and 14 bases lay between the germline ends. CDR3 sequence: CASSSGTALYEQYF. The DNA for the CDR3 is TGTGCCAGCAGTTCAGGGACTGCCTTATACGAGCAGTACTTC.

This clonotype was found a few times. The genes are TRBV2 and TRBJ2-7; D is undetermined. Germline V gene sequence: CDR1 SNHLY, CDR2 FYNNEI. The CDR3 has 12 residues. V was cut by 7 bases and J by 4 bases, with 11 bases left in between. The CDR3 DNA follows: TGTGCCAGCACCCTGCTAGGATACGAGCAGTACTTC. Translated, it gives CASTLLGYEQYF.

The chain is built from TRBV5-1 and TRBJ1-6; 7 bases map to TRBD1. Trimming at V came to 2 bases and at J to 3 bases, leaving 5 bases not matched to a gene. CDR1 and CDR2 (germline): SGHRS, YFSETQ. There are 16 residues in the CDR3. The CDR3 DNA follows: TGCGCCAGCAGCTTCGGGACAGCAGACTATAATTCACCCCTCCACTTT. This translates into CASSFGTADYNSPLHF.

CDR3 residues: CSASQTGLSLYEQYF. The CDR3 bases are TGCAGTGCTAGCCAGACGGGACTCAGCCTCTACGAGCAGTACTTC. The V call is TRBV20-1, the J call TRBJ2-7, with D perhaps TRBD2 (6 bases). The V gene lost 3 bases and the J gene lost 3 bases, with 18 bases spanning the gap. Germline V gene lookup returns CDR1 DFQATT and CDR2 SNEGSKA (reference sequence). The CDR3 has 15 residues.

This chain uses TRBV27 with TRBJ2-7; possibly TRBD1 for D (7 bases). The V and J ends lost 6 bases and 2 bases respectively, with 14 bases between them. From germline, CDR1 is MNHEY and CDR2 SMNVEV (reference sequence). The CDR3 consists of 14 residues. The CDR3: CASSGGGETYEQYF. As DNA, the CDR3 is TGTGCCAGCAGCGGAGGGGGCGAGACCTACGAGCAGTACTTC.

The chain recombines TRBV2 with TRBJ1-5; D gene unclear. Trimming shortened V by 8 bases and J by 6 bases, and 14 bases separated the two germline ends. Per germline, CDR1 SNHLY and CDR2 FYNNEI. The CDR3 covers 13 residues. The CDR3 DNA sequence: TGTGCCAGCGGTTTGGTAGGTTTTCAGCCCCAGCATTTT. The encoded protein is CASGLVGFQPQHF.

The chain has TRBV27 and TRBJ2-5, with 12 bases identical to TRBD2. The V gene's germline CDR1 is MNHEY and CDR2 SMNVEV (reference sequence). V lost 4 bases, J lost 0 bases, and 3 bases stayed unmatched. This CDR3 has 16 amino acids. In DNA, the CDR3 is TGTGCCAGCAGTTCTACTAGCGGGGGGTACCAAGAGACCCAGTACTTC. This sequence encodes CASSSTSGGYQETQYF.

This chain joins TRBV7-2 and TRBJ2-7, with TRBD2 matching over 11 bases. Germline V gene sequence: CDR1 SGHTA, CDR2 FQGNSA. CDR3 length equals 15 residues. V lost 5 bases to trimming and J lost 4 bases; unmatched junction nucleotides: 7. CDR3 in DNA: TGTGCCAGCAGCACGACTAGCGGGGCTAATTACGAGCAGTACTTC. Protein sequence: CASSTTSGANYEQYF. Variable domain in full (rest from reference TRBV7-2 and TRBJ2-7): GAGVSQSPSNKVTEKGKDVELRCDPISGHTALYWYRQSLGQGLEFLIYFQGNSAPDKSGLPSDRFSAERTGGSVSTLTIQRTQQEDSAVYLCASSTTSGANYEQYFGPGTRLTVT.

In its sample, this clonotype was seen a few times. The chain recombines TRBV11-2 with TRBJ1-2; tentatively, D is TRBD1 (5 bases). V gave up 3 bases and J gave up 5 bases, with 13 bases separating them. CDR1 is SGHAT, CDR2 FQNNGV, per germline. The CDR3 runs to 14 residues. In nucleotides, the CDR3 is TGTGCCAGCAGCTTGGGACCCTTTGGGTATGGCTACACCTTC. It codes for CASSLGPFGYGYTF.

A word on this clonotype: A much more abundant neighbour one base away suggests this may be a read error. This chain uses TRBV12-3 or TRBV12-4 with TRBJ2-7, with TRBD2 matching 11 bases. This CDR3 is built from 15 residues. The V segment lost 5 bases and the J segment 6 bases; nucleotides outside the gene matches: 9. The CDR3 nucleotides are TGTGCCAGCAGTATTAGCGGGAGGGCCCATGGCGAGCAGTACTTC. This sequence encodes CASSISGRAHGEQYF.

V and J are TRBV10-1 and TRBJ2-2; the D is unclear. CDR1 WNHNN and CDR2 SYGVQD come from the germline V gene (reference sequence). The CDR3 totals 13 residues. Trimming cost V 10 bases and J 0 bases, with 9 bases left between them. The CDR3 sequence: CATVKPNTGELFF. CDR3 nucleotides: TGCGCCACAGTAAAACCGAACACCGGGGAGCTGTTTTTT.

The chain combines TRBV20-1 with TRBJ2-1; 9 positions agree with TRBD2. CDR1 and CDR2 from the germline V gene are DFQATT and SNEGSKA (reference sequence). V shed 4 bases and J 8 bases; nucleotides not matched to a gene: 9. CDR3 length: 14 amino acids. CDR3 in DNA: TGCAGTGCTATTAGTCTAGCGGGGAGGGATGAGCAGTTCTTC. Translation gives CSAISLAGRDEQFF.

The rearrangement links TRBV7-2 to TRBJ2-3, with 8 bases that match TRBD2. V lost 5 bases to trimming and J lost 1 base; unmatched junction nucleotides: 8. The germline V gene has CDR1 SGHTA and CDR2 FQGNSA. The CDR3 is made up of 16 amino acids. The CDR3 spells CASSPEGLVGTDTQYF. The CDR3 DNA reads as TGTGCCAGCAGCCCCGAGGGACTAGTGGGCACAGATACGCAGTATTTT. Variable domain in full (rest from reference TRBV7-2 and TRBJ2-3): GAGVSQSPSNKVTEKGKDVELRCDPISGHTALYWYRQSLGQGLEFLIYFQGNSAPDKSGLPSDRFSAERTGGSVSTLTIQRTQQEDSAVYLCASSPEGLVGTDTQYFGPGTRLTVL.

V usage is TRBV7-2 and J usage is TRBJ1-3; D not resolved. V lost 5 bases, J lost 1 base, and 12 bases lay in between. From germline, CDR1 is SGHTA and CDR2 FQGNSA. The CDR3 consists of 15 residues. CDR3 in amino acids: CASSITDLSGNTIYF. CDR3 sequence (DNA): TGTGCCAGCAGCATTACAGATTTATCTGGAAACACCATATATTTT.

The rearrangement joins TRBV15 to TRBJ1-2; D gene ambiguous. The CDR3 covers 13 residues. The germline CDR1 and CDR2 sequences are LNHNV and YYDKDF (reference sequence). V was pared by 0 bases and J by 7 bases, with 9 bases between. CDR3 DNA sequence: TGTGCCACCAGCAGAGATATCGTTCGTGGCTACACCTTC. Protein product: CATSRDIVRGYTF.